Sequencing of this T cell receptor (beta chain) was carried out in a study of regulatory T cells in long-lasting Graves disease. Study-wide results and caveats: Possibly, accuracy suffered from the small sample size. Segments TRBV28, TRBJ1-2 and TRBJ2-5 showed preferential usage in persistent disease.

Arm-PCR with iRepertoire HTBI primers amplified the CDR3 regions for these TCR beta libraries. TCRdb reprocessed the multiplex PCR reads via MiXCR and lists one record per CDR3 protein. The sample lists around 450,000 distinct CDR3 sequences; roughly 21% were seen once. This clonotype showed up many times. What it binds is unknown. Germline CDR1 and CDR2: MDHEN and SYDVKM. With 2 bases removed from V and 4 bases from J, the gap between germline ends came to 11 bases. The CDR3 runs to 15 residues. Time point described: persistent/refractory GD, antithyroid drugs over 5 years with positive TRAb. The TCR library was prepared using RNA isolated from PBMCs. An endocrinology department located in Xi'an, China, was where the patients came from.

Sequencing was performed on peripheral blood mononuclear cells (PBMCs), taken when the disease was refractory, from a patient treated with antithyroid drugs. The sequence derives from a female donor with Graves disease. The chain couples TRBV28 to TRBJ1-4; tentatively, D is TRBD1 (5 bases). In DNA form, the CDR3 reads TGTGCCAGCAGTTTAGGGGCAGAGTATAATGAAAAACTGTTTTTT. Amino acids: CASSLGAEYNEKLFF.